The 23 T cell receptor beta chains below were found in one sample sequenced in a study of shared clonotypes between healthy human individuals. TCRdb's copy holds only in-frame clones and misses some; the assay was immunoSEQ multiplex PCR. Found here are 1,400,000 or so clones, approximately 98.5% of them singletons; the top ten hold approximately 0.38%. Sequenced sample: naive CD4+ T cells sorted from blood. Subset described: CD45RA+ positively selected. These receptors were collected from a man younger than 45 in good health.

This chain connects TRBV5-5 to TRBJ1-1; the D gene is possibly TRBD1 (5 bases). Germline V gives CDR1 SGHKS, CDR2 YYEKEE (reference sequence). The CDR3 runs to 14 residues. V gave up 1 base and J gave up 1 base, with 8 bases separating them. The CDR3: CASSLQGPNTEAFF. The DNA for the CDR3 is TGTGCCAGCAGCTTGCAGGGCCCGAACACTGAAGCTTTCTTT.

About this clone: The same CDR3 can be traced to other DNA sequences in this sample. The V call is TRBV19, the J call TRBJ2-3; no clear D gene. The CDR3 extends over 11 amino acids. The V end lost 6 bases, the J end lost 5 bases, and 6 bases lay between the germline ends. Looked up from germline, CDR1 is LNHDA and CDR2 is SQIVND (reference sequence). The CDR3 here is CASSTRDTQYF. The CDR3 nucleotides read TGTGCCAGTAGCACAAGAGATACGCAGTATTTT.

This CDR3 reads CASSQDWDGLAGVTDTQYF. The CDR3 DNA follows: TGTGCCAGCAGCCAAGATTGGGATGGACTAGCGGGAGTCACAGATACGCAGTATTTT. The V gene is TRBV14, the J gene TRBJ2-3; 13 nucleotides agree with TRBD2. CDR3 size: 19 residues. Germline-derived CDR1 and CDR2 are SGHDN and FVKESK. The V segment lost 0 bases and the J segment 2 bases; nucleotides outside the gene matches: 8.

This clone has a single count. The rearrangement uses TRBV12-5 and TRBJ1-2; D is undetermined. CDR3 size: 12 residues. V was shortened by 6 bases and J by 4 bases, with 9 bases between the two germline ends. CDR1 is LGHNT, CDR2 FRNRAP, per germline. Here the CDR3 DNA reads TGTGCTAGTGGATCGGTCCTCTATGGCTACACCTTC. This codes for CASGSVLYGYTF.

The rearrangement links TRBV18 to TRBJ2-3, with a tentative D call TRBD1 (6 bases). Germline V gives CDR1 KGHSH, CDR2 LQKENI. The CDR3 is 15 amino acids. The V gene lost 2 bases and the J gene lost 0 bases, with 9 bases spanning the gap. For the CDR3, the DNA is TGTGCCAGCTCACCAGGACAGCCTAGCACAGATACGCAGTATTTT. Protein product: CASSPGQPSTDTQYF.

In its sample, this clone was seen once. The V call is TRBV5-4, the J call TRBJ2-4, with TRBD1 identical over 8 bases. CDR1 is SGHNT and CDR2 is YYREEE in the germline V gene (reference sequence). The CDR3 contains 14 residues. V lost 4 bases and J lost 7; bases outside the gene matches: 7. This CDR3 reads CASSTGQGRNIQYF. CDR3 DNA sequence: TGTGCCAGCAGCACCGGACAGGGTCGCAACATTCAGTACTTC. The variable domain in full, completed from reference TRBV5-4 and TRBJ2-4, reads ETGVTQSPTHLIKTRGQQVTLRCSSQSGHNTVSWYQQALGQGPQFIFQYYREEENGRGNFPPRFSGLQFPNYSSELNVNALELDDSALYLCASSTGQGRNIQYFGAGTRLSVL.

The sample holds one count of this clone. This chain links TRBV19 with TRBJ2-7; D might be TRBD2 (6 bases). The CDR3 contains 15 residues. The germline V and J ends were trimmed by 3 bases and 2 bases, with 14 bases remaining between them. Germline lookup yields CDR1 LNHDA and CDR2 SQIVND (reference sequence). The CDR3 sequence is CASSMVAALPYEQYF. DNA for the CDR3: TGTGCCAGTAGTATGGTAGCGGCGCTTCCCTACGAGCAGTACTTC.

Here the CDR3 DNA reads TGTGCCAGCAGCTTTGGGACCAAAGAGACCCAGTACTTC. Its protein product is CASSFGTKETQYF. V gene TRBV11-2 combines with J gene TRBJ2-5; possibly TRBD1 or TRBD2 for D (5 bases each). The CDR3 has 13 residues. Germline-derived CDR1 and CDR2 are SGHAT and FQNNGV. Trimming shortened V by 3 bases and J by 3 bases, and 8 bases separated the two germline ends.

This clone was seen only once. The V call is TRBV5-1, the J call TRBJ1-2, with 9 bases that match TRBD1. Per the germline V gene, CDR1 is SGHRS and CDR2 is YFSETQ. Trimming at V came to 5 bases and at J to 4 bases, leaving 6 bases not matched to a gene. The length of the CDR3 is 14 residues. The CDR3 DNA reads as TGCGCCAGCAGGGACAGGGGATCTACCTATGGCTACACCTTC. Residues: CASRDRGSTYGYTF.

This chain connects TRBV30 to TRBJ1-3; maybe TRBD1 (5 bases). The CDR3 consists of 15 residues. Germline CDR1 reads GTSNPN; CDR2 reads SVGIG (reference sequence). Trimming removed 0 bases from V and 9 bases from J, with 18 bases in between. The CDR3 spells CAWSVLKAAGGTIYF. The CDR3 region has the DNA TGTGCCTGGAGTGTACTGAAGGCGGCGGGGGGCACCATATATTTT.

This rearrangement joins TRBV28 to TRBJ1-5, with D hard to call. Trimming took off 5 bases at V and 7 bases at J, with 9 bases between the two ends. Germline V gene lookup returns CDR1 MDHEN and CDR2 SYDVKM. The CDR3 spans 12 residues. DNA for the CDR3: TGTGCCAGCAGTCTGAGGTACCAGCCCCAGCATTTT. This sequence encodes CASSLRYQPQHF.

The genes are TRBV5-4 and TRBJ2-7, with 11 nucleotides matching TRBD2. CDR3 length: 13 amino acids. V trimming: 4 bases; J trimming: 5 bases; junction bases outside the gene matches: 2. Germline assignment: CDR1 SGHNT and CDR2 YYREEE (reference sequence). The CDR3 coding sequence is TGTGCCAGCAGCCCACTAGCGGGAGACGAGCAGTACTTC. Translated: CASSPLAGDEQYF.

In DNA form, the CDR3 reads TGTGCCAGCAGTTATCGGCCCAACTATGGCTACACCTTC. Protein: CASSYRPNYGYTF. The chain joins TRBV6-5 to TRBJ1-2; D call uncertain. Germline lookup yields CDR1 MNHEY and CDR2 SVGAGI. The CDR3 sequence is 13 residues long. V gave up 3 bases and J gave up 2 bases, with 7 bases separating them.

J is TRBJ1-4 and V is TRBV5-5; D not certain. The CDR3 is made up of 15 amino acids. The germline V and J ends were trimmed by 1 base and 4 bases, with 11 bases remaining between them. Per the germline V gene, CDR1 is SGHKS and CDR2 is YYEKEE (reference sequence). The CDR3 DNA reads TGTGCCAGCAGCTTGAGTCAGGCCTTTAATGAAAAACTGTTTTTT. This codes for CASSLSQAFNEKLFF.

To note about this clone: Distinct nucleotide sequences in the sample also encode this CDR3. The rearrangement links TRBV5-1 to TRBJ2-2; no firm D call. V was clipped by 0 bases and J by 5 bases, with 5 bases between them. This CDR3 region has 13 residues. From germline, CDR1 is SGHRS and CDR2 YFSETQ. CDR3 amino acids: CASSLGPTGELFF. The CDR3 coding sequence is TGCGCCAGCAGCTTGGGCCCAACCGGGGAGCTGTTTTTT. Full variable domain (missing parts from reference TRBV5-1 and TRBJ2-2): KAGVTQTPRYLIKTRGQQVTLSCSPISGHRSVSWYQQTPGQGLQFLFEYFSETQRNKGNFPGRFSGRQFSNSRSEMNVSTLELGDSALYLCASSLGPTGELFFGEGSRLTVL.

The CDR3 reads CASSLSSRGTGTRSFDEQFF. The CDR3 DNA is TGCGCCAGCAGCTTATCCTCCAGGGGGACAGGCACACGTAGCTTCGATGAGCAGTTCTTC. This chain joins TRBV5-1 and TRBJ2-1; 8 bases line up with TRBD1. Germline V gene data show CDR1 as SGHRS and CDR2 as YFSETQ. CDR3 length: 20 amino acids. Trimming removed 2 bases from V and 8 bases from J; junction bases left unmatched: 24.

V and J are TRBV6-1 and TRBJ2-3; D might be TRBD1 (6 bases). The CDR3 is made up of 13 amino acids. With 6 bases removed from V and 2 bases from J, the gap between germline ends came to 9 bases. CDR1 and CDR2 (germline): MNHNS, SASEGT. CDR3 sequence reads: CASSYRDTDTQYF. The CDR3 DNA follows: TGTGCCAGCAGCTACAGGGACACAGATACGCAGTATTTT.

The V call is TRBV7-9, the J call TRBJ2-2, with 11 bases that match TRBD1. Unmatched junction bases numbered 15, after V lost 5 bases and J lost 7 bases. The CDR3 spans 18 residues. Germline lookup yields CDR1 SEHNR and CDR2 FQNEAQ (reference sequence). The chain's CDR3 is CASSHRLQDRGQSGELFF. CDR3 DNA: TGTGCCAGCAGCCACCGATTACAGGACAGGGGGCAAAGCGGGGAGCTGTTTTTT.

With regard to this clone: A read error may produce the germline difference seen at one junction end. The chain uses TRBV14 and TRBJ1-2; 9 nucleotides agree with TRBD1. The CDR3 runs 13 residues. Germline V gene lookup returns CDR1 SGHDN and CDR2 FVKESK. The CDR3 protein is CASSARTGDLRSF. In nucleotides, the CDR3 is TGTGCCAGCAGCGCCAGGACAGGGGATCTACGATCCTTC.

The chain recombines TRBV6-6 with TRBJ2-7; 11 nucleotides agree with TRBD2. The CDR3 sequence is 16 residues long. Looked up from germline, CDR1 is MNHNY and CDR2 is SVGAGI (reference sequence). V dropped 5 bases and J dropped 4; count of bases not matched to a gene: 10. The CDR3 spells CASSRLAGGPLYEQYF. The CDR3 region has the DNA TGTGCCAGCAGTAGGTTAGCGGGAGGGCCTCTATACGAGCAGTACTTC.

CDR3 in DNA: TGTGCCAGCAGCTTAGGGGGGACAGGTAGCAATCAGCCCCAGCATTTT. As protein: CASSLGGTGSNQPQHF. The chain combines TRBV7-2 with TRBJ1-5; 8 bases match TRBD1. CDR3 length equals 16 residues. V gave up 1 base and J gave up 0 bases; unmatched junction bases: 2. The germline CDR1 and CDR2 sequences are SGHTA and FQGNSA.

The gene calls are TRBV6-5 and TRBJ1-4; D is ambiguous. The germline gives CDR1 MNHEY, CDR2 SVGAGI. V shed 4 bases and J shed 8 bases, with 11 bases lying between them. The CDR3 length is 13 residues. CDR3 nucleotide sequence: TGTGCCAGCAGTTCCCGTCACCGGGAAAAACTGTTTTTT. Amino acids: CASSSRHREKLFF.

The CDR3 sequence is CASSPQGTQRTQYF. CDR3 DNA: TGTGCCAGCAGCCCTCAAGGAACTCAGAGGACCCAGTACTTC. The rearrangement joins TRBV11-2 to TRBJ2-5; the D is unclear. Trimming took off 5 bases at V and 7 bases at J, with 17 bases between the two ends. The CDR3 has 14 amino acids. Germline CDR1 reads SGHAT; CDR2 reads FQNNGV.